This is a list of T cell receptor beta chains from one sample in a study of cytomegalovirus exposure and HLA in healthy donors. The protocol was immunoSEQ multiplex PCR, while the TCRdb copy is restricted to in-frame clones and leaves out a portion. The table records about 65,000 clones, about four fifths of them present only once. Sequences were obtained from PBMCs. The origin of the receptors is a woman aged 30 to 39 in good health and CMV-seronegative. Both conserved end residues are part of each CDR3. Fields, in order: D gene, V gene, clone size, J gene, CDR3 protein, CDR3 DNA. The D gene is left open where the match is weak. Only part of the rows carry a size: once, few, many, or a class if the clone is expanded.

NA,TRBV6-5,NA,TRBJ1-2,CASSYGRGANYGYTF,TGTGCCAGCAGTTACGGGCGGGGAGCTAACTATGGCTACACCTTC
NA,TRBV6-5,few,TRBJ2-2,CASSYFRSTGELFF,TGTGCCAGCAGTTACTTCAGGTCCACCGGGGAGCTGTTTTTT
NA,TRBV30,NA,TRBJ2-5,CAWSVQAETQYF,TGTGCCTGGAGTGTCCAGGCGGAGACCCAGTACTTC
NA,TRBV5-6,NA,TRBJ1-4,CASSLAVGSVFF,TGTGCCAGCAGCTTGGCGGTCGGGTCGGTGTTTTTT
NA,TRBV4-1,NA,TRBJ1-2,CASSQDPGQSGFYGYTF,TGCGCCAGCAGCCAAGATCCTGGACAGTCAGGGTTCTATGGCTACACCTTC
TRBD2,TRBV5-6,NA,TRBJ2-1,CASSAFPSGIGVFF,TGTGCCAGCAGCGCCTTCCCTAGCGGGATCGGGGTGTTCTTC
TRBD1,TRBV30,NA,TRBJ1-2,CAWNLVAGGGYTF,TGTGCCTGGAACTTGGTGGCAGGGGGTGGCTACACCTTC
NA,TRBV5-1,NA,TRBJ1-2,CASSLDQRSAAYTF,TGCGCCAGCAGCTTGGATCAGCGATCCGCTGCGTACACCTTC
TRBD1,TRBV30,NA,TRBJ1-2,CAWSVQTGGYYGYTF,TGTGCCTGGAGTGTACAGACAGGGGGCTACTATGGCTACACCTTC
TRBD1,TRBV5-6,NA,TRBJ1-2,CASSLLTGGDGYTF,TGTGCCAGCAGCCTATTAACAGGGGGCGATGGCTACACCTTC
NA,TRBV7-8,NA,TRBJ2-7,CASSRLQASSYEQYF,TGTGCCAGCAGCCGACTCCAAGCTAGCTCCTACGAGCAGTACTTC
TRBD2,TRBV2,NA,TRBJ2-5,CASSGLLQETQYF,TGTGCCAGCTCGGGACTACTTCAAGAGACCCAGTACTTC
NA,TRBV5-6,NA,TRBJ1-6,CASSLAGPEAPLHF,TGTGCCAGCAGCTTGGCTGGGCCGGAGGCACCCCTCCACTTT
TRBD1,TRBV6-1,NA,TRBJ1-4,CASSETGWSEKLFF,TGTGCCAGCAGTGAGACAGGGTGGAGTGAAAAACTGTTTTTT
TRBD1,TRBV10-2,NA,TRBJ2-5,CASKRDRGRQETQYF,TGCGCCAGCAAAAGGGACAGGGGCCGCCAAGAGACCCAGTACTTC
NA,TRBV4-1,NA,TRBJ2-4,CASSQDWGGQGYIQYF,TGCGCCAGCAGCCAAGATTGGGGGGGCCAGGGATACATTCAGTACTTC
TRBD1,TRBV28,NA,TRBJ1-5,CASSYRGQPQHF,TGTGCCAGCAGTTACAGGGGTCAGCCCCAGCATTTT
NA,TRBV10-2,NA,TRBJ2-1,CASSAAGSNNEQFF,TGCGCCAGCAGTGCGGCGGGAAGTAACAATGAGCAGTTCTTC
NA,TRBV9,NA,TRBJ2-2,CASSYTTGLAGELFF,TGTGCCAGCAGCTATACTACAGGGCTCGCCGGGGAGCTGTTTTTT
NA,TRBV2,NA,TRBJ1-2,CASGSTVNYGYTF,TGTGCCAGCGGTTCTACAGTTAACTATGGCTACACCTTC
TRBD1,TRBV29-1,NA,TRBJ1-1,CSVSLRDRGEAFF,TGCAGCGTGTCCTTGAGAGACAGGGGTGAAGCTTTCTTT
NA,TRBV1,few,TRBJ2-5,CTSSPWTSEYQETQYF,TGCACCAGCAGCCCCTGGACTAGCGAGTACCAAGAGACCCAGTACTTC
NA,TRBV30,NA,TRBJ1-5,CAWSLGGAHNQPQHF,TGTGCCTGGAGCCTAGGGGGGGCCCACAATCAGCCCCAGCATTTT
NA,TRBV11-2,NA,TRBJ1-2,CASSHGTRASYGYTF,TGTGCCAGCAGCCACGGGACACGGGCGTCCTATGGCTACACCTTC
TRBD2,TRBV2,NA,TRBJ2-5,CASSLAGGQGAQYF,TGTGCCAGCAGCCTAGCGGGAGGGCAGGGGGCCCAGTACTTC
NA,TRBV25-1,once,TRBJ1-2,CASSAGQIPGYTF,TGTGCCAGCAGTGCTGGACAGATCCCTGGCTACACCTTC
TRBD1,TRBV6-5,NA,TRBJ1-5,CASSTDRGGNQPQHF,TGTGCCAGCAGCACGGACAGGGGTGGCAATCAGCCCCAGCATTTT
NA,TRBV18,NA,TRBJ1-4,CASSPQTDSEKLFF,TGTGCCAGCTCACCACAGACAGACAGTGAAAAACTGTTTTTT
NA,TRBV30,NA,TRBJ2-7,CACKTKAGVSYEQYF,TGTGCCTGCAAAACCAAGGCAGGTGTCTCCTACGAGCAGTACTTC
NA,TRBV5-1,NA,TRBJ1-1,CASSLDRAQAFF,TGCGCCAGCAGCTTGGACAGAGCCCAAGCTTTCTTT
TRBD1,TRBV9,NA,TRBJ1-2,CASSGTGDAGYTF,TGTGCCAGCAGCGGAACAGGGGATGCGGGCTACACCTTC
NA,TRBV10-1,NA,TRBJ1-4,CASSDPIEEKLFF,TGCGCCAGCAGTGACCCGATAGAGGAAAAACTGTTTTTT
NA,TRBV6-1,NA,TRBJ2-6,CASSETGGSGANVLTF,TGTGCCAGCAGTGAAACCGGTGGCTCTGGGGCCAACGTCCTGACTTTC
TRBD1,TRBV7-8,few,TRBJ1-2,CASSVGQGYYGYTF,TGTGCCAGCAGCGTAGGACAGGGGTACTATGGCTACACCTTC
NA,TRBV7-2,once,TRBJ1-1,CASSLHSLNTEAFF,TGTGCCAGCAGCTTACACAGCTTGAACACTGAAGCTTTCTTT
NA,TRBV5-4,NA,TRBJ2-7,CASSLYVQPYEQYF,TGTGCCAGCAGCCTTTACGTACAACCCTACGAGCAGTACTTC
TRBD1,TRBV5-1,NA,TRBJ2-7,CASSKGQVNEQYF,TGCGCCAGCAGCAAGGGACAGGTTAACGAGCAGTACTTC
NA,TRBV19,NA,TRBJ1-1,CASSRGRDTEAFF,TGTGCCAGTAGCCGAGGGAGGGACACTGAAGCTTTCTTT
NA,TRBV4-1,NA,TRBJ2-2,CASSQTVTGELFF,TGCGCCAGCAGTCAAACAGTAACCGGGGAGCTGTTTTTT
TRBD1,TRBV7-6,NA,TRBJ2-1,CASSTRQGAYNEQFF,TGTGCCAGCAGCACCCGACAGGGGGCCTACAATGAGCAGTTCTTC
TRBD2,TRBV7-7,NA,TRBJ2-5,CASSKLAGREETQYF,TGTGCTAGCAGCAAACTAGCGGGAAGGGAAGAGACCCAGTACTTC